These T cell receptor beta chains were read from a single sample in a study of identical twins. One entry per CDR3 protein, called by TCRdb with MiXCR from the 5' RACE reads. The table lists a few hundred thousand distinct CDR3 sequences, 14% of them singletons, with approximately 0.98% in the top ten. In addition, the sample was reused for a study of yellow fever vaccine responses in identical twins.

Sequencing input: CD4+ T cells sorted from blood. Every receptor here comes from a woman aged 18-29 years in good health. Both conserved end residues are part of each CDR3. D genes are given only for firm matches. Where a row states a size, it is once, few, many or the class of an expanded clone; other rows omit it.

j_gene: TRBJ1-1
abundance: many
d_gene: -
len: 12
v_gene: TRBV6-2/TRBV6-3
CDR3aa: CASSTRGTEAFF
CDR3nt: TGTGCCAGCAGTACCAGGGGCACTGAAGCTTTCTTT

j_gene: TRBJ2-2
abundance: few
d_gene: -
len: 17
v_gene: TRBV7-6
CDR3aa: CASSSKDGERAPGSCFF
CDR3nt: -

j_gene: TRBJ2-1
abundance: -
d_gene: TRBD1
len: 18
v_gene: TRBV5-1
CDR3aa: CASSQTRSGTGLYNEQFF
CDR3nt: TGCGCCAGCAGCCAAACGCGATCAGGGACAGGCCTCTACAATGAGCAGTTCTTC

j_gene: TRBJ1-5
abundance: few
d_gene: TRBD1
len: 17
v_gene: TRBV7-2
CDR3aa: CASSLLQGFAGNQPQHF
CDR3nt: TGTGCCAGCAGCTTATTACAGGGGTTTGCTGGCAATCAGCCCCAGCATTTT

j_gene: TRBJ1-2
abundance: -
d_gene: -
len: 13
v_gene: TRBV24-1
CDR3aa: CATSEGRNYGYTF
CDR3nt: TGTGCCACCAGTGAGGGACGGAACTATGGCTACACCTTC

j_gene: TRBJ2-7
abundance: -
d_gene: TRBD2
len: 15
v_gene: TRBV7-2
CDR3aa: CASSIAGDFSYEQYF
CDR3nt: TGTGCCAGCAGCATAGCGGGAGACTTCTCCTACGAGCAGTACTTC

j_gene: TRBJ1-5
abundance: many
d_gene: -
len: 13
v_gene: TRBV6-1
CDR3aa: CASSPGRNQPQHF
CDR3nt: TGTGCCAGCAGCCCCGGGCGCAATCAGCCCCAGCATTTT

j_gene: TRBJ2-5
abundance: -
d_gene: -
len: 13
v_gene: TRBV4-1
CDR3aa: CASSQVERETQYF
CDR3nt: TGCGCCAGCAGCCAAGTGGAGCGGGAGACCCAGTACTTC

j_gene: TRBJ2-4
abundance: -
d_gene: -
len: 13
v_gene: TRBV20-1
CDR3aa: CSTDGGVKNIQYF
CDR3nt: TGCAGTACTGATGGGGGAGTCAAAAACATTCAGTACTTC

j_gene: TRBJ2-2
abundance: many
d_gene: -
len: 11
v_gene: TRBV12-3/TRBV12-4
CDR3aa: CASSLRGELFF
CDR3nt: TGTGCCAGCAGCCTACGCGGGGAGCTGTTTTTT

j_gene: TRBJ1-1
abundance: few
d_gene: TRBD1
len: 17
v_gene: TRBV5-1
CDR3aa: CASSLGQGALGIAEAFF
CDR3nt: TGCGCCAGCAGCCTTGGACAGGGAGCCTTAGGAATCGCTGAAGCTTTCTTT

j_gene: TRBJ2-2
abundance: few
d_gene: TRBD2
len: 19
v_gene: TRBV9
CDR3aa: CASSVGTSGNRINTGELFF
CDR3nt: TGTGCCAGCAGCGTAGGGACTAGCGGGAATCGGATCAACACCGGGGAGCTGTTTTTT

j_gene: TRBJ2-5
abundance: few
d_gene: TRBD2
len: 17
v_gene: TRBV11-2
CDR3aa: CASTSEGTSGLISAQYF
CDR3nt: TGTGCCAGCACCTCAGAGGGGACTAGCGGTCTAATATCGGCCCAGTACTTC

j_gene: TRBJ2-5
abundance: -
d_gene: -
len: 18
v_gene: TRBV12-3/TRBV12-4
CDR3aa: CAISLGSLGVGFEETQYF
CDR3nt: TGTGCCATCAGTTTGGGGTCCTTGGGGGTGGGATTCGAAGAGACCCAGTACTTC

j_gene: TRBJ2-1
abundance: few
d_gene: TRBD2
len: 16
v_gene: TRBV10-3
CDR3aa: CAISEQTSAQHNEQFF
CDR3nt: TGTGCCATCAGTGAGCAAACTAGCGCGCAACACAATGAGCAGTTCTTC

j_gene: TRBJ2-7
abundance: few
d_gene: -
len: 14
v_gene: TRBV29-1
CDR3aa: CSVVVDRSSYEQYF
CDR3nt: TGCAGCGTTGTGGTAGACAGGAGCTCCTACGAGCAGTACTTC

j_gene: TRBJ2-7
abundance: few
d_gene: -
len: 15
v_gene: TRBV20-1
CDR3aa: CSARAKWDNSYEQYF
CDR3nt: TGCAGTGCTAGAGCAAAGTGGGACAACTCCTACGAGCAGTACTTC

j_gene: TRBJ1-1
abundance: few
d_gene: -
len: 11
v_gene: TRBV30
CDR3aa: CAWRGVAGAFF
CDR3nt: TGTGCCTGGAGGGGGGTGGCAGGGGCTTTCTTT

j_gene: TRBJ1-1
abundance: -
d_gene: -
len: 15
v_gene: TRBV10-1
CDR3aa: CASSESGGGSTEAFF
CDR3nt: TGCGCCAGCAGTGAGTCCGGGGGAGGAAGCACTGAAGCTTTCTTT

j_gene: TRBJ2-7
abundance: few
d_gene: TRBD2
len: 17
v_gene: TRBV6-2/TRBV6-3
CDR3aa: CASRIEGPGGPSYEQYF
CDR3nt: TGTGCCAGCAGGATCGAGGGTCCGGGAGGGCCTTCCTACGAGCAGTACTTC

j_gene: TRBJ1-2
abundance: -
d_gene: -
len: 13
v_gene: TRBV19
CDR3aa: CASRTPIPYGYTF
CDR3nt: TGTGCCAGCCGTACCCCCATTCCCTATGGCTACACCTTC

j_gene: TRBJ2-3
abundance: -
d_gene: -
len: 14
v_gene: TRBV25-1
CDR3aa: CASSEPPGLTPGYF
CDR3nt: TGTGCCAGCAGTGAGCCACCCGGGCTAACACCGGGGTATTTT

j_gene: TRBJ1-5
abundance: few
d_gene: -
len: 18
v_gene: TRBV11-1
CDR3aa: CASSSAQPGKNLGQPQHF
CDR3nt: TGTGCCAGCAGCTCGGCGCAGCCAGGGAAAAATCTGGGTCAGCCCCAGCATTTT

j_gene: TRBJ2-5
abundance: few
d_gene: -
len: 13
v_gene: TRBV20-1
CDR3aa: CSAIEVPQETQYF
CDR3nt: TGCAGTGCTATTGAGGTGCCGCAAGAGACCCAGTACTTC

j_gene: TRBJ2-7
abundance: -
d_gene: -
len: 12
v_gene: TRBV20-1
CDR3aa: CSASEPTYEQYF
CDR3nt: TGCAGTGCTAGCGAGCCTACCTACGAGCAGTACTTC

j_gene: TRBJ2-5
abundance: -
d_gene: -
len: 13
v_gene: TRBV5-6
CDR3aa: CASRVRGSETQYF
CDR3nt: TGTGCCAGCAGAGTGAGAGGATCGGAGACCCAGTACTTC

j_gene: TRBJ2-5
abundance: -
d_gene: TRBD2
len: 14
v_gene: TRBV15
CDR3aa: CATSRGGEGETQYF
CDR3nt: TGTGCCACCAGCAGAGGTGGGGAGGGAGAGACCCAGTACTTC

j_gene: TRBJ2-7
abundance: -
d_gene: TRBD1
len: 13
v_gene: TRBV6-2/TRBV6-3
CDR3aa: CASWTGESHEQYF
CDR3nt: TGTGCCAGCTGGACAGGGGAGTCCCACGAGCAGTACTTC

j_gene: TRBJ1-4
abundance: many
d_gene: TRBD1
len: 14
v_gene: TRBV20-1
CDR3aa: CSAGGTELGEKLFF
CDR3nt: TGCAGTGCAGGGGGGACAGAGCTAGGTGAAAAACTGTTTTTT

j_gene: TRBJ2-1
abundance: -
d_gene: -
len: 14
v_gene: TRBV6-1
CDR3aa: CASSPGTIYNEQFF
CDR3nt: TGTGCCAGCAGTCCCGGGACCATTTACAATGAGCAGTTCTTC

j_gene: TRBJ2-7
abundance: -
d_gene: -
len: 12
v_gene: TRBV10-3
CDR3aa: CAISRGLYEQYF
CDR3nt: TGTGCCATCAGCAGGGGCCTATACGAGCAGTACTTC

j_gene: TRBJ2-5
abundance: -
d_gene: -
len: 14
v_gene: TRBV6-2/TRBV6-3
CDR3aa: CASSYSTVLETQYF
CDR3nt: TGTGCCAGCAGTTACTCGACAGTTCTAGAGACCCAGTACTTC

j_gene: TRBJ2-5
abundance: few
d_gene: -
len: 14
v_gene: TRBV25-1
CDR3aa: CASSRPGYQETQYF
CDR3nt: TGTGCCAGCAGTCGACCCGGGTACCAAGAGACCCAGTACTTC

j_gene: TRBJ2-2
abundance: many
d_gene: -
len: 13
v_gene: TRBV12-3/TRBV12-4
CDR3aa: CASSRQYSGELFF
CDR3nt: TGTGCCAGCAGTCGACAGTACAGCGGGGAGCTGTTTTTT

j_gene: TRBJ2-3
abundance: many
d_gene: TRBD1
len: 14
v_gene: TRBV29-1
CDR3aa: CSVVYRGKPDTQYF
CDR3nt: TGCAGCGTTGTTTACAGGGGAAAGCCAGATACGCAGTATTTT

j_gene: TRBJ2-2
abundance: -
d_gene: TRBD1
len: 16
v_gene: TRBV25-1
CDR3aa: CASSLTGQANTGELFF
CDR3nt: TGTGCCAGCAGTTTAACGGGACAGGCAAACACCGGGGAGCTGTTTTTT

j_gene: TRBJ2-2
abundance: few
d_gene: TRBD1
len: 17
v_gene: TRBV20-1
CDR3aa: CSAGGPPGQGRTGELFF
CDR3nt: TGCAGTGCTGGTGGACCGCCGGGACAGGGGCGCACCGGGGAGCTGTTTTTT

j_gene: TRBJ2-5
abundance: few
d_gene: -
len: 13
v_gene: TRBV10-3
CDR3aa: CAITPDRVETQYF
CDR3nt: TGTGCCATCACCCCCGACCGGGTAGAGACCCAGTACTTC

j_gene: TRBJ2-2
abundance: few
d_gene: TRBD2
len: 17
v_gene: TRBV9
CDR3aa: CASSALGLAGGTGELFF
CDR3nt: TGTGCCAGCAGCGCGTTGGGACTAGCGGGAGGAACCGGGGAGCTGTTTTTT

j_gene: TRBJ2-5
abundance: few
d_gene: -
len: 13
v_gene: TRBV20-1
CDR3aa: CSARLGGAGEEYF
CDR3nt: TGCAGTGCTAGACTTGGGGGGGCGGGGGAGGAGTACTTC

j_gene: TRBJ2-1
abundance: many
d_gene: -
len: 13
v_gene: TRBV7-3
CDR3aa: CASSLTGPNEQFF
CDR3nt: TGTGCCAGCAGCTTAACCGGTCCCAATGAGCAGTTCTTC

j_gene: TRBJ2-3
abundance: -
d_gene: TRBD1
len: 15
v_gene: TRBV20-1
CDR3aa: CSAHRGTTSTDTQYF
CDR3nt: TGCAGTGCCCACAGGGGGACCACTAGCACAGATACGCAGTATTTT

j_gene: TRBJ2-1
abundance: -
d_gene: TRBD2
len: 16
v_gene: TRBV30
CDR3aa: CAWSVPGAGGGNEQFF
CDR3nt: TGTGCCTGGAGTGTACCTGGGGCGGGGGGTGGCAATGAGCAGTTCTTC

j_gene: TRBJ2-7
abundance: -
d_gene: TRBD1
len: 13
v_gene: TRBV6-2/TRBV6-3
CDR3aa: CASSRQGSSEQYF
CDR3nt: TGTGCCAGCAGTCGACAGGGATCCTCCGAGCAGTACTTC

j_gene: TRBJ1-5
abundance: few
d_gene: -
len: 15
v_gene: TRBV28
CDR3aa: CASSPQDISNQPQHF
CDR3nt: TGTGCCAGCAGTCCACAGGACATTAGCAATCAGCCCCAGCATTTT

j_gene: TRBJ2-5
abundance: few
d_gene: -
len: 14
v_gene: TRBV12-3/TRBV12-4
CDR3aa: CASSFAWSSETQYF
CDR3nt: TGTGCCAGCAGCTTTGCCTGGAGTTCAGAGACCCAGTACTTC

j_gene: TRBJ2-7
abundance: -
d_gene: -
len: 14
v_gene: TRBV30
CDR3aa: CAWSVGQGTYEQYF
CDR3nt: TGTGCCTGGAGTGTTGGTCAGGGGACCTACGAGCAGTACTTC

j_gene: TRBJ2-5
abundance: -
d_gene: TRBD2
len: 15
v_gene: TRBV6-2/TRBV6-3
CDR3aa: CASSYAAGAQETQYF
CDR3nt: TGTGCCAGCAGTTACGCCGCGGGAGCCCAAGAGACCCAGTACTTC

j_gene: TRBJ2-2
abundance: -
d_gene: TRBD2
len: 18
v_gene: TRBV9
CDR3aa: CASSVEMGLAGDTGELFF
CDR3nt: TGTGCCAGCAGCGTAGAGATGGGGCTAGCGGGGGACACCGGGGAGCTGTTTTTT

j_gene: TRBJ2-3
abundance: few
d_gene: -
len: 14
v_gene: TRBV6-1
CDR3aa: CASKTAGSTDTQYF
CDR3nt: TGTGCCAGCAAGACCGCCGGTAGCACAGATACGCAGTATTTT

j_gene: TRBJ2-5
abundance: once
d_gene: TRBD2
len: 15
v_gene: TRBV27
CDR3aa: CASSSPGTSAGAQYF
CDR3nt: TGTGCCAGCAGTTCCCCCGGGACTAGCGCTGGGGCCCAGTACTTC